Below, 31 T cell receptor beta chains from the same sample are listed, as sequenced in a study of T cell repertoires in cytomegalovirus infection. TCRdb passed the reads through MiXCR, listing each CDR3 protein once. This sample has hundreds of thousands of distinct CDR3 sequences, with more than 20% found just once. The sequenced material came from CD8+ T cells from PBMCs. The source of these receptors is a human donor in good health (CMV status not recorded). Some clones in this sample may be carry-over from other donors' samples.

This clonotype turned up a few times. The J gene is TRBJ2-7, the V gene TRBV6-2 or TRBV6-3; 7 bases fit TRBD1. The CDR3 runs to 16 residues. The junction had 5 bases not matched to a gene; V was cut back by 0 bases and J by 0 bases. Germline CDR1 reads MNHEY; CDR2 reads SVGEGT. CDR3 bases: TGTGCCAGCAGTTACTCGAGACAGGGCGGCTCCTACGAGCAGTACGTC. This translates into CASSYSRQGGSYEQYV.

This clonotype showed up many times. J is TRBJ1-1 and V is TRBV4-3; D gene unclear. The germline CDR1 and CDR2 sequences are LGHNA and YSLEER. Trimming cost V 0 bases and J 1 base, with 6 bases left between them. The CDR3 runs 14 residues. CDR3 sequence reads: CASSQDFRNTEAFF. CDR3 sequence (DNA): TGCGCCAGCAGCCAAGATTTCAGGAACACTGAAGCTTTCTTT.

This clonotype was picked up many times. J is TRBJ1-6 and V is TRBV14, with 8 bases aligning to TRBD1. This CDR3 comprises 16 residues. Losses at the gene ends were 0 bases for V and 9 bases for J; bases not matched to a gene: 7. CDR1 SGHDN and CDR2 FVKESK come from the germline V gene. CDR3 sequence: CASSQDGRGLSSPLHF. The CDR3, as DNA: TGTGCCAGCAGCCAAGATGGCAGGGGGCTGAGTTCACCCCTCCACTTT.

V is TRBV14 and J is TRBJ2-1; no definite D call. The length of the CDR3 is 14 residues. In germline, CDR1 is SGHDN, CDR2 FVKESK. Trimming removed 3 bases at V and 6 bases at J, with 12 bases between. The CDR3, as DNA: TGTGCCAGCAGCCAGGATTTCGGGCTCAATGAGCAGTTCTTC. Its protein is CASSQDFGLNEQFF. The whole variable domain, filled in from reference TRBV14 and TRBJ2-1, reads EAGVTQFPSHSVIEKGQTVTLRCDPISGHDNLYWYRRVMGKEIKFLLHFVKESKQDESGMPNNRFLAERTGGTYSTLKVQPAELEDSGVYFCASSQDFGLNEQFFGPGTRLTVL.

A single count supports this clonotype. The V and J genes are TRBV5-8 and TRBJ1-2; no reliable D call. The germline V gene encodes CDR1 SGHTS and CDR2 YDEGEE. V lost 4 bases and J lost 5, with 15 bases in between. The CDR3 loop spans 14 amino acids. Here the CDR3 reads CASSPSSQRYGYTF. CDR3 coding DNA: TGTGCCAGCAGCCCCAGTAGCCAACGATATGGCTACACCTTC. The entire variable domain, with the rest obtained from reference TRBV5-8 and TRBJ1-2, is as follows: EAGVTQSPTHLIKTRGQQATLRCSPISGHTSVYWYQQALGLGLQFLLWYDEGEERNRGNFPPRFSGRQFPNYSSELNVNALELEDSALYLCASSPSSQRYGYTFGSGTRLTVV.

This clonotype was observed at least ten times. The chain joins TRBV7-6 to TRBJ2-2; 8 nucleotides line up with TRBD1. Trimming cost V 4 bases and J 4 bases; bases outside gene matches: 5. The CDR3 covers 15 residues. Germline values: CDR1 SGHVS, CDR2 FNYEAQ. The chain's CDR3 is CASSSGGLATGELFF. The DNA for the CDR3 is TGTGCCAGCAGCTCAGGGGGCCTAGCCACCGGGGAGCTGTTTTTT.

This clonotype was observed a handful of times. This chain joins TRBV12-5 and TRBJ2-3; D is undetermined. CDR1 is LGHNT and CDR2 is FRNRAP in the germline V gene. The V gene lost 1 base and the J gene lost 3 bases, with 8 bases spanning the gap. The CDR3 loop spans 14 amino acids. In DNA, the CDR3 is TGTGCTAGTGGTTTGGGGTCGAGGACAGATACGCAGTATTTT. It codes for CASGLGSRTDTQYF.

The V call is TRBV12-3 or TRBV12-4, the J call TRBJ2-5; 13 bases line up with TRBD2. V gave up 8 bases and J gave up 5 bases; unmatched junction bases: 11. The CDR3 runs 16 residues. The chain's CDR3 is CASATSGGANPETQYF. The CDR3 DNA reads as TGTGCCAGCGCTACTAGCGGGGGGGCCAATCCGGAGACCCAGTACTTC.

This rearrangement joins TRBV20-1 to TRBJ1-2; weak D call: TRBD1 (6 bases). Germline V gives CDR1 DFQATT, CDR2 SNEGSKA (reference sequence). The CDR3 runs to 14 residues. Trimming cost V 6 bases and J 6 bases, with 20 bases left between them. CDR3 residues: CSATGPRQVDGYTF. The CDR3 DNA reads TGCAGTGCCACAGGCCCCCGACAGGTTGATGGCTACACCTTC.

Points on this clonotype: This clone may be a read error of a much larger clone one base away. The chain combines TRBV6-2 or TRBV6-3 with TRBJ2-5; unclear D gene. This CDR3 is 12 amino acids long. CDR1 and CDR2 from the germline V gene are MNHEY and SVGEGT. V was trimmed by 1 base and J by 0 bases, leaving 0 bases between them. This CDR3 is CASSYYQETQYF. The CDR3 bases are TGTGCCAGCAGTTACTACCAAGAGACCCAGTACTTC.

This clonotype was recorded a few times. The chain employs TRBV15 and TRBJ2-7; D might be TRBD1 or TRBD2, each matching 5 bases. This CDR3 spans 14 amino acids. Deletions cut 4 bases from V and 6 bases from J, with 16 bases between. CDR1 is LNHNV and CDR2 is YYDKDF in the germline V gene (reference sequence). CDR3 loop: CATSIPGRWGEQYF. CDR3 bases: TGTGCCACCAGCATTCCGGGACGGTGGGGCGAGCAGTACTTC.

This clonotype was observed a handful of times. The V gene is TRBV28, the J gene TRBJ2-2, with a weak D call TRBD2 (6 bases). Germline CDR1 reads MDHEN; CDR2 reads SYDVKM. V was trimmed by 7 bases and J by 7 bases, leaving 16 bases between them. The CDR3 is 14 residues long. CDR3 amino acids: CASTLSGRIGELFF. CDR3 DNA sequence: TGTGCCAGCACCCTCTCAGGGAGGATCGGGGAGCTGTTTTTT.

The genes are TRBV6-2 or TRBV6-3 and TRBJ2-7; 9 bases are shared with TRBD2. Germline CDR1 MNHEY, CDR2 SVGEGT. This CDR3 is 16 amino acids long. Trimming at V came to 0 bases and at J to 2 bases, leaving 5 bases not matched to a gene. CDR3 in DNA: TGTGCCAGCAGTTACTCGAGCCTAGCGGGGACCTACGAGCAGTACGTC. The encoded protein is CASSYSSLAGTYEQYV.

This clonotype was counted many times. The V call is TRBV7-3, the J call TRBJ2-1, with 10 bases identical to TRBD2. Germline loops: CDR1 SGHTA, CDR2 FQGTGA. The CDR3 length is 15 residues. Trimming removed 5 bases from V and 8 bases from J; junction bases left unmatched: 9. CDR3 region: CASSVSGGAVDEQFF. Written as DNA, the CDR3 is TGTGCCAGCAGCGTAAGCGGGGGGGCCGTCGATGAGCAGTTCTTC. The complete variable domain, with remaining parts taken from reference TRBV7-3 and TRBJ2-1, reads GAGVSQTPSNKVTEKGKYVELRCDPISGHTALYWYRQSLGQGPEFLIYFQGTGAADDSGLPNDRFFAVRPEGSVSTLKIQRTERGDSAVYLCASSVSGGAVDEQFFGPGTRLTVL.

This clonotype was counted only a few times. This sequence joins TRBV15 and TRBJ1-1; D gene ambiguous. Germline V gene lookup returns CDR1 LNHNV and CDR2 YYDKDF (reference sequence). This CDR3 contains 13 residues. V shed 3 bases and J shed 1 base, with 6 bases lying between them. The CDR3 loop reads CATSRTGNTEAFF. The CDR3 nucleotides read TGTGCCACCAGCAGGACGGGGAACACTGAAGCTTTCTTT.

The rearrangement joins TRBV7-6 to TRBJ1-1; the D is unclear. The germline gives CDR1 SGHVS, CDR2 FNYEAQ. The V end lost 7 bases, the J end lost 0 bases, and 15 bases lay between the germline ends. The CDR3 extends over 15 amino acids. In DNA form, the CDR3 reads TGTGCCAGCACCCGAGTGGAGAATCTGAACACTGAAGCTTTCTTT. As protein: CASTRVENLNTEAFF.

In its sample, this clonotype was seen many times. This sequence joins TRBV7-2 and TRBJ1-1; D is uncertain. The CDR3 runs 15 residues. V gave up 5 bases and J gave up 1 base, with 14 bases separating them. Germline V gene sequence: CDR1 SGHTA, CDR2 FQGNSA. The CDR3 region is CASSALMSENTEAFF. As DNA, the CDR3 is TGTGCCAGCAGCGCTCTAATGTCTGAGAACACTGAAGCTTTCTTT. The whole variable domain, remainder taken from reference TRBV7-2 and TRBJ1-1, is GAGVSQSPSNKVTEKGKDVELRCDPISGHTALYWYRQSLGQGLEFLIYFQGNSAPDKSGLPSDRFSAERTGGSVSTLTIQRTQQEDSAVYLCASSALMSENTEAFFGQGTRLTVV.

The chain employs TRBV6-5 and TRBJ1-1; D not resolved. The ends were cut back, 7 bases at V and 3 bases at J, with 12 bases in the middle. This CDR3 contains 13 residues. Germline lookup yields CDR1 MNHEY and CDR2 SVGAGI. Here the CDR3 reads CASTPGRHTEAFF. CDR3 coding DNA: TGTGCCAGCACCCCTGGCAGGCACACTGAAGCTTTCTTT.

This clonotype was picked up many times. The J gene is TRBJ1-5, the V gene TRBV7-8, with 8 bases fitting TRBD1. The CDR3 covers 15 residues. V gave up 6 bases and J gave up 2 bases; unmatched junction bases: 6. Looked up from germline, CDR1 is SGHVS and CDR2 is FQNEAQ. CDR3 nucleotide sequence: TGTGCCAGCAGTGCGGACAGGGTGGGCAATCAGCCCCAGCATTTT. Amino acids: CASSADRVGNQPQHF.

This chain joins TRBV29-1 and TRBJ1-1; possibly TRBD1 for D (5 bases). CDR1 is SQVTM, CDR2 ANQGSEA, per germline. Trimming removed 6 bases from V and 6 bases from J, with 20 bases in between. The CDR3 contains 14 residues. The DNA of the CDR3 is TGCAGCGTCCCTGAATGGTTTGGGGGGGCTGAAGCTTTCTTT. It yields the protein CSVPEWFGGAEAFF.

This rearrangement joins TRBV20-1 to TRBJ1-5; 8 bases match TRBD1. CDR3 length: 18 residues. CDR1 is DFQATT and CDR2 is SNEGSKA in the germline V gene (reference sequence). With V trimmed by 5 bases and J by 0 bases, 15 bases remained unmatched. The CDR3 DNA reads as TGCAGTGCTTTTTCAACCTGGACAGGGAGATATAGCAATCAGCCCCAGCATTTT. Protein: CSAFSTWTGRYSNQPQHF.

In this sample, this clonotype turned up many times. The chain uses TRBV7-9 and TRBJ2-2; tentative D call: TRBD1 (6 bases). The CDR3 totals 21 residues. V was trimmed by 3 bases and J by 3 bases, leaving 29 bases between them. The germline V gene has CDR1 SEHNR and CDR2 FQNEAQ (reference sequence). CDR3 sequence (DNA): TGTGCCAGCAGCTTTTATCTCTGGGCAGGGGAAACGGATGGGGACACCGGGGAGCTGTTTTTT. This sequence encodes CASSFYLWAGETDGDTGELFF.

This clonotype appeared a few times. The rearrangement joins TRBV5-6 to TRBJ2-3; TRBD2 aligns across 13 bases. The CDR3 is 17 amino acids. V lost 4 bases to trimming and J lost 4 bases; unmatched junction nucleotides: 9. CDR1 SGHDT and CDR2 YYEEEE come from the germline V gene. This chain's CDR3 is CASSRWTSGGGADTQYF. The CDR3 DNA sequence: TGTGCCAGCAGCCGTTGGACTAGCGGGGGAGGGGCAGATACGCAGTATTTT.

In this sample, this clonotype turned up many times. The chain uses TRBV28 and TRBJ1-2; the D gene is possibly TRBD1 (6 bases). The CDR3 extends over 13 amino acids. The germline CDR1 and CDR2 sequences are MDHEN and SYDVKM. The germline V and J ends were trimmed by 6 bases and 2 bases, with 10 bases remaining between them. The CDR3 DNA sequence: TGTGCCAGCAGCATTACAGGGAACTATGGCTACACCTTC. Translating gives CASSITGNYGYTF.

This rearrangement joins TRBV19 to TRBJ2-4; 8 bases map to TRBD2. Trimming cost V 7 bases and J 8 bases; bases outside gene matches: 7. This CDR3 contains 13 residues. Germline V CDR1 and CDR2: LNHDA, SQIVND (reference sequence). The CDR3 nucleotides are TGTGCCAGTACGGGGGGGTCAGGGGACATTCAGTACTTC. Translated, it gives CASTGGSGDIQYF. The full variable domain, its missing parts supplied by reference TRBV19 and TRBJ2-4, is DGGITQSPKYLFRKEGQNVTLSCEQNLNHDAMYWYRQDPGQGLRLIYYSQIVNDFQKGDIAEGYSVSREKKESFPLTVTSAQKNPTAFYLCASTGGSGDIQYFGAGTRLSVL.

This clonotype occurred many times. The rearrangement joins TRBV7-6 to TRBJ2-7; either TRBD1 or TRBD2 may supply D (5 bases each). The CDR3 has 14 amino acids. The V gene's germline CDR1 is SGHVS and CDR2 FNYEAQ. The V end lost 1 base, the J end lost 3 bases, and 10 bases lay between the germline ends. The CDR3 sequence is CASSLGGNGYEQYV. CDR3 bases: TGTGCCAGCAGCTTAGGGGGGAATGGCTACGAGCAGTACGTC.

This clonotype has only a few counts. CDR3 in DNA: TGTGCCAGCAGTACAGGACTAGCGGCTAGCACAGATACGCAGTATTTT. Protein sequence: CASSTGLAASTDTQYF. This chain connects TRBV12-3 or TRBV12-4 to TRBJ2-3, with 10 bases identical to TRBD2. CDR3 length: 16 amino acids. Losses at the gene ends were 5 bases for V and 0 bases for J; bases not matched to a gene: 5.

The rearrangement uses TRBV10-3 and TRBJ2-1, with no clear D. The V end was cut by 3 bases, the J end by 8 bases, with 11 bases between. The CDR3 sequence is 13 residues long. Germline V lookup: CDR1 ENHRY, CDR2 SYGVKD. CDR3 region: CAISERTGDEQFF. CDR3 DNA: TGTGCCATCAGTGAAAGGACCGGCGATGAGCAGTTCTTC.

This clonotype appeared a few times. The chain couples TRBV28 to TRBJ2-3, with TRBD2 identical over 10 bases. The CDR3 extends over 15 amino acids. V shed 6 bases, J shed 2 bases, and the junction held 5 bases outside the gene matches. Germline loops: CDR1 MDHEN, CDR2 SYDVKM. In DNA, the CDR3 is TGTGCCAGCAGACTAGCGGGGAGATCCACAGATACGCAGTATTTT. It yields the protein CASRLAGRSTDTQYF.

This clonotype has more than one count but fewer than ten. The chain joins TRBV29-1 to TRBJ2-1; D is undetermined. Trimming removed 6 bases at V and 0 bases at J, with 12 bases between. The CDR3 is 14 residues long. From germline, CDR1 is SQVTM and CDR2 ANQGSEA. The CDR3 coding sequence is TGCAGCGTGGGTATTTGGAGCTCCTACAATGAGCAGTTCTTC. Translated: CSVGIWSSYNEQFF.

The J gene is TRBJ2-6, the V gene TRBV28; 8 bases are a match to TRBD2. J gave up 0 bases and V 7 bases, and 14 bases lay outside the gene matches. CDR1 and CDR2 (germline): MDHEN, SYDVKM. This CDR3 is built from 19 residues. As DNA, the CDR3 is TGTGCCAGCACCCCCGAGTGGGCCAGCGGGGGCTCTGGGGCCAACGTCCTGACTTTC. Its protein product is CASTPEWASGGSGANVLTF.